These 5 T cell receptor beta chains share one sample of origin, sequenced in a study of blood T cells in healthy people across ages. A second PCR, run for roughly 6 to 11 cycles, used a sample-barcoded 5' primer plus a J-beta primer mix. TCRdb ran MiXCR on the 5' RACE reads and lists one entry per CDR3 protein. The sample yields 550,000 to 750,000 distinct CDR3 sequences, around 20% seen once. Sequencing was done on a sample of blood. These receptor sequences come from an older man in good health.

The sample holds a few counts of this clonotype. The chain uses TRBV20-1 and TRBJ2-1; 10 bases are a match to TRBD2. Per the germline V gene, CDR1 is DFQATT and CDR2 is SNEGSKA (reference sequence). V shed 5 bases and J 8 bases; nucleotides not matched to a gene: 9. The CDR3 runs 14 residues. The CDR3 loop reads CSAPLAGEGDEQFF. CDR3 DNA sequence: TGCAGTGCTCCGCTAGCGGGAGAAGGCGATGAGCAGTTCTTC.

This clonotype has more than one count but fewer than ten. The chain employs TRBV4-3 and TRBJ2-3; 9 bases agree with TRBD2. CDR3 length: 15 amino acids. Germline V gene lookup returns CDR1 LGHNA and CDR2 YSLEER. The V segment lost 5 bases and the J segment 3 bases; nucleotides outside the gene matches: 6. The CDR3 loop reads CASSEAGGWTDTQYF. The CDR3 DNA is TGCGCCAGCAGCGAAGCGGGAGGTTGGACAGATACGCAGTATTTT.

The V call is TRBV6-2 or TRBV6-3, the J call TRBJ2-7; D is unclear. Between the trimmed V and J ends, which lost 7 bases and 2 bases, there was a span of 12 bases. Germline V gene lookup returns CDR1 MNHEY and CDR2 SVGEGT. This CDR3 is 13 amino acids long. The CDR3 DNA sequence: TGTGCCAGCACACTTAGTGGGACCTACGAGCAGTACTTC. This sequence encodes CASTLSGTYEQYF.

This clonotype was counted between two and nine times. The genes are TRBV5-1 and TRBJ2-7; D gene unclear. V was clipped by 0 bases and J by 3 bases, with 13 bases between them. This CDR3 spans 15 amino acids. Looked up from germline, CDR1 is SGHRS and CDR2 is YFSETQ. DNA of the CDR3: TGCGCCAGCAGCTTGGCCGGCAGCGACAACTACGAGCAGTACTTC. It encodes CASSLAGSDNYEQYF.

V and J are TRBV20-1 and TRBJ2-2, with D perhaps assigned TRBD1 or TRBD2 (6 bases each). Trimming took off 1 base at V and 2 bases at J, with 17 bases between the two ends. CDR1 and CDR2 (germline): DFQATT, SNEGSKA (reference sequence). The CDR3 is made up of 17 amino acids. The CDR3 region has the DNA TGCAGTGCTAGAGTCCGACTAGGGGGATATAACACCGGGGAGCTGTTTTTT. This codes for CSARVRLGGYNTGELFF.